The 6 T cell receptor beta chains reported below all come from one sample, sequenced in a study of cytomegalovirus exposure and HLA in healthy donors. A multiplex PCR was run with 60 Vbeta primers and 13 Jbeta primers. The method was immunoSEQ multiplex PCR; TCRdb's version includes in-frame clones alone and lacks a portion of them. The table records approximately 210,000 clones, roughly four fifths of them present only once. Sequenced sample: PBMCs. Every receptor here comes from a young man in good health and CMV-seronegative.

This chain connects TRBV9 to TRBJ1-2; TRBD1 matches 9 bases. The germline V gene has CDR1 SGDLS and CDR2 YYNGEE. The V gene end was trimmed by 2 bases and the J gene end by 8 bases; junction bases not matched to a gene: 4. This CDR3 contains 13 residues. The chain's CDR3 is CASSVGQGGGYTF. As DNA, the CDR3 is TGTGCCAGCAGCGTGGGACAGGGAGGAGGCTACACCTTC.

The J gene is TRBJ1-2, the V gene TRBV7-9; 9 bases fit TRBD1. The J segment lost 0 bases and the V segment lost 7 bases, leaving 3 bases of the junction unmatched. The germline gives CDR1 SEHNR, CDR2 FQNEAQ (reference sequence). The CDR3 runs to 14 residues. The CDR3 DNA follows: TGTGCCAGCACAACAGGGGGCGCTAACTATGGCTACACCTTC. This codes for CASTTGGANYGYTF.

The CDR3 reads CASSSGDTSSTDTQYF. Written as DNA, the CDR3 is TGCGCCAGCAGCTCAGGGGACACTTCTAGCACAGATACGCAGTATTTT. The rearrangement joins TRBV5-1 to TRBJ2-3; tentatively, D is TRBD1 (6 bases). The CDR3 sequence is 16 residues long. CDR1 SGHRS and CDR2 YFSETQ come from the germline V gene. V lost 3 bases and J lost 0, with 14 bases in between.

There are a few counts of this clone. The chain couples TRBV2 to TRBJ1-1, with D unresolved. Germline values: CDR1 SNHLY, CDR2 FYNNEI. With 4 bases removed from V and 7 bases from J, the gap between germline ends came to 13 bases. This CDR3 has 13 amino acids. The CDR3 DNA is TGTGCCAGCAGTGTTTATAATGGCCTTGAAGCTTTCTTT. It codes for CASSVYNGLEAFF.

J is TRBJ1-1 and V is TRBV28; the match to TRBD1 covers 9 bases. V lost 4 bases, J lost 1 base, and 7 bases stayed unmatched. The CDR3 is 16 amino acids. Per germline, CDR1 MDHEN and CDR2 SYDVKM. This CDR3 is CASSYPGQGENTEAFF. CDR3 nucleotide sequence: TGTGCCAGCAGTTATCCGGGACAGGGCGAGAACACTGAAGCTTTCTTT. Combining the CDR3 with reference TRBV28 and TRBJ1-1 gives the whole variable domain DVKVTQSSRYLVKRTGEKVFLECVQDMDHENMFWYRQDPGLGLRLIYFSYDVKMKEKGDIPEGYSVSREKKERFSLILESASTNQTSMYLCASSYPGQGENTEAFFGQGTRLTVV.

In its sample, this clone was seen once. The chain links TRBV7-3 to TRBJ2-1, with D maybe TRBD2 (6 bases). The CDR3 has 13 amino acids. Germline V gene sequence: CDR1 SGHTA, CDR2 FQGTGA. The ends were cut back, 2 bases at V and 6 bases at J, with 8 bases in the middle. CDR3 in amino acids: CASSLGLINEQFF. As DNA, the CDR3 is TGTGCCAGCAGCTTAGGACTAATCAATGAGCAGTTCTTC.